A selection of T cell receptor beta chains follows, all from one sample in a study of cytomegalovirus exposure and HLA in healthy donors. The method was immunoSEQ multiplex PCR; TCRdb's version includes in-frame clones alone and lacks a portion of them. The sample comprises around 29,000 clones, about 66% of which are singletons, and around two fifths rests with the top ten. The sequencing sample was made of PBMCs. The receptors stem from a male donor in good health and CMV-seropositive. CDR3s include the opening cysteine and the closing phenylalanine or tryptophan. The D gene is left open where the match is weak. Clone size is shown for a subset of rows, as once, few, many or a class of expanded clone.

>TRBJ1-1|TRBD1|NA|TRBV27
TGTGCCAGCAGTTTGAACAGGGGTCGTGAAGCTTTCTTT
CASSLNRGREAFF
>TRBJ2-7|NA|few|TRBV5-1
TGCGCCAGCAGCTTGAGTACCCCCCAGCGGGAGCAGTACTTC
CASSLSTPQREQYF
>TRBJ1-1|NA|NA|TRBV14
TGTGCCAGCAGCAAGGAACGGAGCGCTGAAGCTTTCTTT
CASSKERSAEAFF
>TRBJ2-1|TRBD2|NA|TRBV28
TGTGCCAGCAGTCCTCGACTAGCGGGAAAGGGGGGGGAGCAGTTCTTC
CASSPRLAGKGGEQFF
>TRBJ2-7|TRBD2|few|TRBV6-1
TGTGCCAGCAGTGACAGGGCTAGCGGGAGCTACGAGCAGTACTTC
CASSDRASGSYEQYF
>TRBJ2-1|NA|NA|TRBV5-4
TGTGCCAGCAGCTTGGGACCGGGTTCGAGCTCCTACAATGAGCAGTTCTTC
CASSLGPGSSSYNEQFF
>TRBJ1-1|NA|NA|TRBV5-1
TGCGCCAGCGTCCAGAACACTGAAGCTTTCTTT
CASVQNTEAFF
>TRBJ1-3|NA|few|TRBV7-8
TGTGCCAGCAGCTTAATTCCTGGGGCATCCGGAAACACCATATATTTT
CASSLIPGASGNTIYF
>TRBJ2-7|NA|NA|TRBV11-3
TGTGCCAGCAGCCGTGGGAATCCCGAGGGCGAGCAGTACTTC
CASSRGNPEGEQYF
>TRBJ1-1|NA|NA|TRBV11-2
TGTGCCAGCAGCCTCGGGTTATGGAACACTGAAGCTTTCTTT
CASSLGLWNTEAFF
>TRBJ1-1|NA|few|TRBV28
TGTGCCAGCAGTTCTGGAGGACGGTGGGGCACTGAAGCTTTCTTT
CASSSGGRWGTEAFF
>TRBJ2-2|TRBD2|few|TRBV4-1
TGCGCCAGCAGCCAAGTTGAAGCGGGGGGATACACCGGGGAGCTGTTTTTT
CASSQVEAGGYTGELFF
>TRBJ1-2|NA|NA|TRBV6-5
TGTGCCAGCAGTTCCGGCGGGGGGCGAGGCTACACCTTC
CASSSGGGRGYTF
>TRBJ2-3|TRBD2|NA|TRBV7-8
TGTGCCAGCAGCTTAGGCAGGGAGGGGAGTACGCAGTATTTT
CASSLGREGSTQYF
>TRBJ1-1|NA|NA|TRBV2
TGTGCCAGCAGTGGGACAGCGAACACTGAAGCTTTCTTT
CASSGTANTEAFF
>TRBJ2-7|TRBD2|NA|TRBV28
TGTGCCAGCAGTCGCAGCGGGAGGGCCTCCTACGAGCAGTACTTC
CASSRSGRASYEQYF
>TRBJ1-2|NA|NA|TRBV6-5
TGTGCCAGCAGTTCAAGGGGTTCGGATGGCTACACCTTC
CASSSRGSDGYTF
>TRBJ2-6|NA|NA|TRBV19
TGTGCCAGTATAAAGCCAGGGGCCAACGTCCTGACTTTC
CASIKPGANVLTF
>TRBJ2-2|TRBD1|NA|TRBV6-4
TGTGCCAGCAGTGACGGACAGGACACCGGGGAGCTGTTTTTT
CASSDGQDTGELFF
>TRBJ2-2|TRBD1|NA|TRBV29-1
TGCAGCGGGGGACAGTCGAACACCGGGGAGCTGTTTTTT
CSGGQSNTGELFF
>TRBJ1-1|NA|NA|TRBV11-2
TGTGCCAGCAGCTTATCCAGGCAAACTGAAGCTTTCTTT
CASSLSRQTEAFF
>TRBJ2-1|NA|NA|TRBV4-1
TGCGCCAGCAGCCAAAGGATAGACGCTAGCGCTGTTGGTCTCTTC
CASSQRIDASAVGLF
>TRBJ2-1|NA|NA|TRBV7-3
TGTGCCAGCAGCCCCACAGTGACCCACAATGAGCAGTTCTTC
CASSPTVTHNEQFF
>TRBJ1-2|NA|NA|TRBV10-3
TGTGCCATCAGACCAAAGGAGGGATATGGCTACACCTTC
CAIRPKEGYGYTF
>TRBJ2-5|TRBD1|NA|TRBV5-4
TGTGCCAGCAGCCCGGACAGGGGTTGGGGTAGGGAGACCCAGTACTTC
CASSPDRGWGRETQYF
>TRBJ1-2|TRBD1|NA|TRBV5-1
TGCGCCAGCAGCTTGGAGGGGGCGGAACGTGGCTACACCTTC
CASSLEGAERGYTF
>TRBJ2-5|TRBD1|NA|TRBV7-2
TGTGCCAGCAGCGACCCCGGGACAGGGGTCCAAGAGACCCAGTACTTC
CASSDPGTGVQETQYF
>TRBJ2-3|NA|NA|TRBV6-1
TGTGCCAGCAGCCCGGAGGGGGGGAGTCCAGATACGCAGTATTTT
CASSPEGGSPDTQYF
>TRBJ2-7|NA|NA|TRBV5-6
TGTGCCAGCAGCTTCCTGGACAGCTACGAGCAGTACTTC
CASSFLDSYEQYF
>TRBJ2-7|TRBD1|many|TRBV5-6
TGTGCCAGCAGCTTGGCGCCGACAGGGGAGAAGCAGTACTTC
CASSLAPTGEKQYF
>TRBJ1-1|NA|few|TRBV7-9
TGTGCCAGCAGCGAGGGGAACACTGAAGCTTTCTTT
CASSEGNTEAFF
>TRBJ2-2|NA|NA|TRBV15
TGTGCCACCGCTGGAGGGACCACCGGGGAGCTGTTTTTT
CATAGGTTGELFF
>TRBJ1-1|NA|NA|TRBV6-1
TGTGCCAGCAGTGGACAGACAGAGGTCACTGAAGCTTTCTTT
CASSGQTEVTEAFF
>TRBJ1-1|NA|few|TRBV19
TGTGCCAGTATGCGGGACTCCCGAGTTGGGACTGAAGCTTTCTTT
CASMRDSRVGTEAFF
>TRBJ2-7|TRBD2|NA|TRBV7-2
TGTGCCAGCAGCTTAGGCGGGACTAGGCATCAGAACGAGCAGTACTTC
CASSLGGTRHQNEQYF
>TRBJ2-7|NA|NA|TRBV7-5
TGTGTCAGAAGCTTAGCGGCAGGGTTGTCCTACGAGCAGTACTTC
CVRSLAAGLSYEQYF
>TRBJ1-6|NA|NA|TRBV7-9
TGTGCCAGCAGCTTTTCTACGGGAGCGAATCTCCCCCTCCACTTT
CASSFSTGANLPLHF
>TRBJ1-1|NA|NA|TRBV4-1
TGCGCCAGCAGCCAAGAACGGACACCCGTGTCTGAAGCTTTCTTT
CASSQERTPVSEAFF
>TRBJ2-1|NA|NA|TRBV15
TGTGCCACCAGCAGAGCTGGAAGGGGCAATGAGCAGTTCTTC
CATSRAGRGNEQFF
>TRBJ2-5|NA|NA|TRBV6-5
TGTGCCAGCAGTTCCACGGGGCAAGAGACCCAGTACTTC
CASSSTGQETQYF
>TRBJ2-3|NA|NA|TRBV7-3
TGTGCCAGCAGCTTAATGGGAGGCGGTTTCACAGATACGCAGTATTTT
CASSLMGGGFTDTQYF
>TRBJ1-3|NA|NA|TRBV27
TGTGCCAGCAGTAAGGAGGGTATCGCGGGAAACACCATATATTTT
CASSKEGIAGNTIYF
>TRBJ2-7|TRBD2|few|TRBV6-1
TGTGCCAGCAGTGAAGAACCAGCGGGGCCCTACGAGCAGTACTTC
CASSEEPAGPYEQYF
>TRBJ2-1|TRBD2|once|TRBV5-6
TGTGCCAGCAGCTGGGGGACTAGCGGGAGGAACAATGAGCAGTTCTTC
CASSWGTSGRNNEQFF